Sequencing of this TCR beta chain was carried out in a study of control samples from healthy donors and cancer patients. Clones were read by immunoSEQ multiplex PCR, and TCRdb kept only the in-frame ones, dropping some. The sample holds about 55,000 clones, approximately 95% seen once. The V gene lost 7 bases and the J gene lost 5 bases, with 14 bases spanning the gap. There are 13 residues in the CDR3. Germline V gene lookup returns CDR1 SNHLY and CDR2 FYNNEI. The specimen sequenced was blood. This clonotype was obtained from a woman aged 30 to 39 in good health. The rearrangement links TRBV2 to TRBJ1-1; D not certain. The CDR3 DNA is TGTGCCAGCACGACTGAAAGGGAAACTGAAGCTTTCTTT. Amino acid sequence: CASTTERETEAFF.